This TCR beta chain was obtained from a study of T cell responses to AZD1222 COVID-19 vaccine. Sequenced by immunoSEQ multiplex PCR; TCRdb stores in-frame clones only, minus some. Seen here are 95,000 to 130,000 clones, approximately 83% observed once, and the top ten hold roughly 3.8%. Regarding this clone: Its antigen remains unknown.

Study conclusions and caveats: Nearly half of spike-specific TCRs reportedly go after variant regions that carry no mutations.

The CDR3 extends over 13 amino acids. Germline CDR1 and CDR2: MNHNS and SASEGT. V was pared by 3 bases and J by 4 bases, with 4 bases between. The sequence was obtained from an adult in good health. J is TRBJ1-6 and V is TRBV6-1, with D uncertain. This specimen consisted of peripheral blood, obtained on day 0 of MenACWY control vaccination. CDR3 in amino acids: CASSDIYNSPLHF. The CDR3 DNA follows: TGTGCCAGCAGTGACATTTATAATTCACCCCTCCACTTT.